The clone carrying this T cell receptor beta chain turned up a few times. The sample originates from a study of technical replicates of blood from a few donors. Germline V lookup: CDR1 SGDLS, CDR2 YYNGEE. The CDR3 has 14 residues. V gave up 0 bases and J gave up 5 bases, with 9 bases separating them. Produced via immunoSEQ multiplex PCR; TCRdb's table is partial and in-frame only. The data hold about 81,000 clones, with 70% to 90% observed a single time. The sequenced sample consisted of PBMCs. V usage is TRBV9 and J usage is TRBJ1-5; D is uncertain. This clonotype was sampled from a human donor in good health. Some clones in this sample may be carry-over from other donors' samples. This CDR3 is CASSVGVNDQPQHF. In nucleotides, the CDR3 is TGTGCCAGCAGCGTAGGAGTTAACGATCAGCCCCAGCATTTT.